One and the same sample provided the 14 T cell receptor beta chains below, sequenced in a study of blood T cells in healthy people across ages. A second PCR, run for about 6 to 11 cycles, used a sample-barcoded 5' primer plus a J-beta primer mix. One entry per CDR3 protein results from TCRdb running MiXCR on the 5' RACE reads. The sample gives 540,000 or so distinct CDR3 sequences, 25% to 30% of which show up once; roughly 20% is in the top ten. The sample taken for sequencing was blood. The receptors here all came from a woman in her sixties or seventies in good health.

This clonotype was seen a few times. A read error may explain this, as a much larger clone is one base away. The chain recombines TRBV9 with TRBJ2-6, with D perhaps matching TRBD1 (7 bases). Germline lookup yields CDR1 SGDLS and CDR2 YYNGEE. CDR3 length: 18 amino acids. With 4 bases removed from V and 0 bases from J, the gap between germline ends came to 17 bases. CDR3 residues: CASSKQGRRLSGANVLTF. Here the CDR3 DNA reads TGTGCCAGCAGCAAACAGGGGAGGAGGCTCTCTGGGGCCAACGTCCTGACTTTC.

This clonotype has just a few counts. The CDR3 is CASSVQEAGNTIYF. The CDR3 region has the DNA TGTGCCAGCAGCGTACAGGAAGCAGGAAACACCATATATTTT. The chain is built from TRBV7-2 and TRBJ1-3, with a tentative D call TRBD1 (5 bases). This CDR3 is built from 14 residues. Trimming stripped 5 bases from V and 4 bases from J, with 12 bases between. Germline V CDR1 and CDR2: SGHTA, FQGNSA. The full variable domain, with the rest looked up from reference TRBV7-2 and TRBJ1-3, is GAGVSQSPSNKVTEKGKDVELRCDPISGHTALYWYRQSLGQGLEFLIYFQGNSAPDKSGLPSDRFSAERTGGSVSTLTIQRTQQEDSAVYLCASSVQEAGNTIYFGEGSWLTVV.

V usage is TRBV7-3 and J usage is TRBJ1-1, with 7 bases matching TRBD1. CDR1 and CDR2 (germline): SGHTA, FQGTGA. The CDR3 spans 14 residues. After removal of 4 bases from V and 1 base from J, the junction contained 3 bases not matched to a gene. CDR3 in DNA: TGTGCCAGCAGCTCACAGGGGACGAACACTGAAGCTTTCTTT. It yields the protein CASSSQGTNTEAFF.

V and J are TRBV15 and TRBJ2-5; D is perhaps TRBD1 (6 bases). Trimming removed 1 base at V and 2 bases at J, with 8 bases between. The germline V gene has CDR1 LNHNV and CDR2 YYDKDF (reference sequence). There are 14 residues in the CDR3. CDR3 coding DNA: TGTGCCACCAGCAGAGGGGACACTCAAGAGACCCAGTACTTC. It translates to CATSRGDTQETQYF.

A few counts support this clonotype. The chain carries TRBV20-1 and TRBJ1-6; TRBD1 matches at 9 bases. This CDR3 contains 14 residues. Germline V gene lookup returns CDR1 DFQATT and CDR2 SNEGSKA (reference sequence). The junction had 5 bases not matched to a gene; V was cut back by 5 bases and J by 6 bases. This CDR3 is CSASGTGTNSPLHF. The CDR3 DNA reads as TGCAGTGCTTCCGGGACAGGGACTAATTCACCCCTCCACTTT.

The chain has TRBV5-1 and TRBJ2-7; 9 nucleotides line up with TRBD1. The germline CDR1 and CDR2 sequences are SGHRS and YFSETQ. CDR3 length: 17 residues. The junction had 13 bases not matched to a gene; V was cut back by 2 bases and J by 4 bases. The CDR3 nucleotides read TGCGCCAGCAGCTTAGGTATTTCTACAGGGGGCTCGTACGAGCAGTACTTC. Its translation: CASSLGISTGGSYEQYF.

The V call is TRBV7-9, the J call TRBJ2-1, with D possibly TRBD2 on 5 matching bases. Germline CDR1 is SEHNR and CDR2 is FQNEAQ (reference sequence). Trimming took off 8 bases at V and 6 bases at J, with 17 bases between the two ends. The CDR3 covers 14 residues. CDR3 region: CASGISARGNEQFF. The CDR3 DNA is TGTGCCAGCGGGATCTCAGCCCGGGGCAATGAGCAGTTCTTC.

The chain employs TRBV19 and TRBJ2-3; 8 bases match TRBD2. CDR1 LNHDA and CDR2 SQIVND come from the germline V gene (reference sequence). The V gene end was trimmed by 5 bases and the J gene end by 5 bases; junction bases not matched to a gene: 6. The CDR3 contains 14 residues. The CDR3 region is CASSSGGHVDTQYF. CDR3 sequence (DNA): TGTGCCAGTAGTTCGGGGGGGCACGTAGATACGCAGTATTTT.

The chain is built from TRBV20-1 and TRBJ2-5, with 7 positions matching TRBD2. This CDR3 contains 13 residues. Per germline, CDR1 DFQATT and CDR2 SNEGSKA (reference sequence). Trimming at V came to 6 bases and at J to 3 bases, leaving 7 bases not matched to a gene. CDR3 coding DNA: TGCAGTGCCCGACTAGCAACGAAAGAGACCCAGTACTTC. Protein product: CSARLATKETQYF.

This clonotype was picked up a small number of times. The CDR3 is CASSLVASGGRGDTQYF. Here the CDR3 DNA reads TGTGCCAGCAGCTTAGTCGCTAGCGGGGGCCGAGGAGATACGCAGTATTTT. This chain links TRBV7-2 with TRBJ2-3; 10 nucleotides agree with TRBD2. Germline lookup yields CDR1 SGHTA and CDR2 FQGNSA. The CDR3 is 17 amino acids. The V segment lost 1 base and the J segment 5 bases; nucleotides outside the gene matches: 9.

The chain carries TRBV20-1 and TRBJ2-2; either TRBD1 or TRBD2 may supply D (6 bases each). Trimming left V 8 bases short and J 4 bases short, with 14 bases between. The germline V gene has CDR1 DFQATT and CDR2 SNEGSKA (reference sequence). The CDR3 loop spans 13 amino acids. CDR3 loop: CSFSGAGTGELFF. CDR3 nucleotides: TGCAGTTTCTCGGGGGCGGGCACCGGGGAGCTGTTTTTT.

This clonotype was found a few times. At one end the junction does not follow the germline gene, possibly because of a read error. The J gene is TRBJ2-2, the V gene TRBV7-2; D may be TRBD1 (7 bases). The germline V gene has CDR1 SGHTA and CDR2 FQGNSA. The CDR3 totals 16 residues. CDR3 amino acids: CASSRTRQGGTGGLFF. The CDR3 region has the DNA TGTGCCAGCAGTCGTACCCGACAGGGAGGCACCGGGGGGCTGTTTTTT. Based on the CDR3 plus reference TRBV7-2 and TRBJ2-2, the full variable domain is GAGVSQSPSNKVTEKGKDVELRCDPISGHTALYWYRQSLGQGLEFLIYFQGNSAPDKSGLPSDRFSAERTGGSVSTLTIQRTQQEDSAVYLCASSRTRQGGTGGLFFGEGSRLTVL.

This clonotype was seen only once. V gene TRBV6-5 combines with J gene TRBJ2-3; D perhaps matches TRBD2 (6 bases). Germline CDR1 reads MNHEY; CDR2 reads SVGAGI. V lost 4 bases and J 0 bases, leaving 17 bases between the germline ends. CDR3 size: 17 residues. CDR3 region: CASSSEDYRGSTDTQYF. The CDR3, as DNA: TGTGCCAGCAGTTCCGAGGACTACCGGGGAAGCACAGATACGCAGTATTTT.

This clonotype was recorded a few times. V usage is TRBV15 and J usage is TRBJ2-7; either TRBD1 or TRBD2 may fit D (5 bases each). The V gene's germline CDR1 is LNHNV and CDR2 YYDKDF (reference sequence). The length of the CDR3 is 13 residues. Trimming removed 3 bases from V and 6 bases from J, with 12 bases in between. The CDR3 sequence is CATSRDIGGEQYF. The CDR3 nucleotides are TGTGCCACCAGCAGGGACATCGGAGGCGAGCAGTACTTC.